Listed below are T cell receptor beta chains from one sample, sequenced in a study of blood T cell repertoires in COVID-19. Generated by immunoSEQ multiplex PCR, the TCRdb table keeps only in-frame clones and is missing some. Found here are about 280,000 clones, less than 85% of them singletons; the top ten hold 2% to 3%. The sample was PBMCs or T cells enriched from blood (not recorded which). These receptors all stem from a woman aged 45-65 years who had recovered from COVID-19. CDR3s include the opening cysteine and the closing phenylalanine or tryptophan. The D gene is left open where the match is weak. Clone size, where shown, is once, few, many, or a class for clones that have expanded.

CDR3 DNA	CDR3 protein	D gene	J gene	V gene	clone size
TGCGCCACCCGTGGAGTCCAGGGCACTGAAGCTTTCTTT	CATRGVQGTEAFF	NA	TRBJ1-1	TRBV5-1	NA
TGTGCCAGCAGTCCACAGGGGGCCGGGAATCAGCCCCAGCATTTT	CASSPQGAGNQPQHF	TRBD1	TRBJ1-5	TRBV28	NA
TGTGCCAGCATCTCGAGGGCAGGGGGAATAGTGGCTGGGGCCAACGTCCTGACTTTC	CASISRAGGIVAGANVLTF	TRBD1	TRBJ2-6	TRBV28	NA
TGTGCCAGCAGCCCGGGGGACTACTTGGGCTTGGGCGAGCAGTACTTC	CASSPGDYLGLGEQYF	TRBD2	TRBJ2-7	TRBV9	once
TGTGCCAGCAGCGGACTAGCGGGGGGATACAATGAGCAGTTCTTC	CASSGLAGGYNEQFF	TRBD2	TRBJ2-1	TRBV9	NA
TGTGCCAGCAGCTTCTCCCGGGGAAACACTGAAGCTTTCTTT	CASSFSRGNTEAFF	NA	TRBJ1-1	TRBV5-4	NA
TGTGCCAGCAGTGTTCCCGGGACACACAATCAGCCCCAGCATTTT	CASSVPGTHNQPQHF	NA	TRBJ1-5	TRBV28	NA
TGTGCCAGCAATAGCCGGCAGGACTTAAGCAATCAGCCCCAGCATTTT	CASNSRQDLSNQPQHF	NA	TRBJ1-5	TRBV28	NA
TGTGCCAGCACCCTCCGGGACAGGGGGCGAGATCCCCTCCACTTT	CASTLRDRGRDPLHF	TRBD1	TRBJ1-6	TRBV6-5	NA
TGTGCCAGCAGCCTCGACAGGGCCCAAGAGACCCAGTACTTC	CASSLDRAQETQYF	TRBD1	TRBJ2-5	TRBV7-9	NA
TGTGCCAGCTCACCTTCTAGCGGGGGGACCTACGAGCAGTACTTC	CASSPSSGGTYEQYF	TRBD2	TRBJ2-7	TRBV18	NA
TGTGCCAGCACCCAATATACTTTGCCGGGACAAGAGACCCAGTACTTC	CASTQYTLPGQETQYF	NA	TRBJ2-5	TRBV7-2	NA
TGTGCCAGCAGTTTATCGCTTGGGGGGTGGGATACGCAGTATTTT	CASSLSLGGWDTQYF	NA	TRBJ2-3	TRBV28	NA
TGTGCCAGCAGCCCCGGGACTAGCGAATACAATGAGCAGTTCTTC	CASSPGTSEYNEQFF	TRBD2	TRBJ2-1	TRBV6-2/TRBV6-3	NA
TGTGCCAGCGGGAAGACAGGGCTTAATGAAAAACTGTTTTTT	CASGKTGLNEKLFF	TRBD1	TRBJ1-4	TRBV2	NA
TGTGCCAGCAGCTCATCTAGCGGGGTTGGCGAGCAGTACTTC	CASSSSSGVGEQYF	TRBD2	TRBJ2-7	TRBV9	NA
TGCAGTGCTAGTAACAGGGAAGGCTACACCTTC	CSASNREGYTF	NA	TRBJ1-2	TRBV20-1	NA
TGTGCCAGCAGTTTATTATGGCAGGGCGACGGCTACACCTTC	CASSLLWQGDGYTF	NA	TRBJ1-2	TRBV28	NA
TGTGCCAGCAGCCCCGGTTTTAGCTCCTACAATGAGCAGTTCTTC	CASSPGFSSYNEQFF	NA	TRBJ2-1	TRBV5-6	NA
TGTGCCAGCTCACCCCAGACTACCATCAATGAGCAGTTCTTC	CASSPQTTINEQFF	NA	TRBJ2-1	TRBV18	NA
TGTGCCAGCAGCTTTTCAGTCGATAATTCACCCCTCCACTTT	CASSFSVDNSPLHF	NA	TRBJ1-6	TRBV5-6	NA
TGCGCCAGCAGCAGGACAGGGAAGGCGAACACCGGGGAGCTGTTTTTT	CASSRTGKANTGELFF	TRBD1	TRBJ2-2	TRBV5-1	NA
TGTGCCAGTAGTACAGGGGGCGGCACTGAAGCTTTCTTT	CASSTGGGTEAFF	TRBD1	TRBJ1-1	TRBV19	NA
TGTGCCATCAGTGAGTCGACAGGGAAGGAGCAGTACTTC	CAISESTGKEQYF	TRBD1	TRBJ2-7	TRBV10-3	once
TGTGCCAGTAGTAGCGGTCAGCCCCAGCATTTT	CASSSGQPQHF	NA	TRBJ1-5	TRBV19	NA
TGTGCCAGCAGCCCAACGACAGGGGGCTACCTTAACTATGGCTACACCTTC	CASSPTTGGYLNYGYTF	TRBD1	TRBJ1-2	TRBV7-2	NA
TGCGCCAGCAGCCAAGAAGGTTCAGGGGACTCTGGAAACACCATATATTTT	CASSQEGSGDSGNTIYF	NA	TRBJ1-3	TRBV4-3	NA
TGTGCCTGGGGGGCGCGGGGGGGTTACGAGCAGTACTTC	CAWGARGGYEQYF	TRBD2	TRBJ2-7	TRBV30	NA
TGTGCTAGTGGTTTGGACAGGGTGGGACGCACTGAAGCTTTCTTT	CASGLDRVGRTEAFF	NA	TRBJ1-1	TRBV12-5	NA
TGTGCCAGCAGTGATTCGGGGAACTACTATGGCTACACCTTC	CASSDSGNYYGYTF	NA	TRBJ1-2	TRBV2	NA
TGTGCCAGCAGCGGAACAGGTAGATCCACGCCGCAAGCCAACTTC	CASSGTGRSTPQANF	NA	TRBJ1-2	TRBV7-2	few
TGTGCCAGCAGCTCGCCGGGTCTGGTGAATGAGCAGTTCTTC	CASSSPGLVNEQFF	NA	TRBJ2-1	TRBV7-3	NA
TGCGCCAGCCACTCCGAAGCTAACTATGGCTACACCTTC	CASHSEANYGYTF	NA	TRBJ1-2	TRBV5-1	NA
TGTGCCACCAGCAGGACCGGGACAGGGATTAACTATGGCTACACCTTC	CATSRTGTGINYGYTF	TRBD1	TRBJ1-2	TRBV15	once
TGTGCCAGCAGTCATCAGAGACTAGCGGGGGGGGTCGGGGAGACCCAGTACTTC	CASSHQRLAGGVGETQYF	TRBD2	TRBJ2-5	TRBV3-1/TRBV3-2	NA
TGTGCCAGCAGTTTACTTTTAAATACGCAGTATTTT	CASSLLLNTQYF	NA	TRBJ2-3	TRBV12-3/TRBV12-4	NA
TGTGCCAGCAGTGCGATTGAAGGGGGCAGGAGGACTGAAGCTTTCTTT	CASSAIEGGRRTEAFF	TRBD1	TRBJ1-1	TRBV25-1	NA
TGTGCCAGCAGCGGACAGCGAGACTATGGCTACACCTTC	CASSGQRDYGYTF	NA	TRBJ1-2	TRBV12-3/TRBV12-4	NA
TGTGCCAGCTCACCAACGGTTACCTACAATGAGCAGTTCTTC	CASSPTVTYNEQFF	NA	TRBJ2-1	TRBV18	NA
TGCGCCAGCAGCCCCGGACAGGGCTTGAACACTGAAGCTTTCTTT	CASSPGQGLNTEAFF	TRBD1	TRBJ1-1	TRBV5-1	NA
TGTGCCAGCAGCGTAGTCCCACGGTTGGCCTACAATGAGCAGTTCTTC	CASSVVPRLAYNEQFF	NA	TRBJ2-1	TRBV9	NA
TGTGCCAGCAGCTCCGACAGCTATAGCAATCAGCCCCAGCATTTT	CASSSDSYSNQPQHF	NA	TRBJ1-5	TRBV7-9	NA
TGTGCCTCTGACAGGCAAGAGACCCAGTACTTC	CASDRQETQYF	NA	TRBJ2-5	TRBV30	NA
TGTGCCAGCAGGATGGGTACTAAGAACTATGGCTACACCTTC	CASRMGTKNYGYTF	NA	TRBJ1-2	TRBV28	NA
TGTGCCAGCAGTAGCGGGGCAGGTGAGACCCAGTACTTC	CASSSGAGETQYF	TRBD2	TRBJ2-5	TRBV28	NA
TGCGCCAGCAGTGACAGGAAAAGCACAGATACGCAGTATTTT	CASSDRKSTDTQYF	NA	TRBJ2-3	TRBV10-2	many
TGTGCCATCGGACATATAGCGGGACACCCAGATACGCAGTATTTT	CAIGHIAGHPDTQYF	TRBD2	TRBJ2-3	TRBV27	NA
TGTGCCAGCAGCCAAGATACGGGAGGGTCAACTAACTATGGCTACACCTTC	CASSQDTGGSTNYGYTF	NA	TRBJ1-2	TRBV3-1/TRBV3-2	NA
TGTGCCTGGAGTGTACCTAGCGGGAGGGCCGTTGAGCAGTTCTTC	CAWSVPSGRAVEQFF	TRBD2	TRBJ2-1	TRBV30	once
TGTGCCAGCAGTTCGTCCCGCCGAGGGCTGAACACCGGGGAGCTGTTTTTT	CASSSSRRGLNTGELFF	NA	TRBJ2-2	TRBV28	NA
TGTGCCTGGAAAGCTGCTGCGAGCACTGAAGCTTTCTTT	CAWKAAASTEAFF	NA	TRBJ1-1	TRBV30	NA
TGTGCCAGCAGCTTACAGCGAATCTTACAGGGAACTGAAGCTTTCTTT	CASSLQRILQGTEAFF	NA	TRBJ1-1	TRBV7-8	once
TGTGCTAGTCCGAACTTGAGGTATGGCACAGATACGCAGTATTTT	CASPNLRYGTDTQYF	NA	TRBJ2-3	TRBV12-5	NA
TGTGCCAGCAGTTACTCTCTCAGGTCCCCCTACACCTTC	CASSYSLRSPYTF	NA	TRBJ1-2	TRBV6-5	NA
TGTGCTAGTGGCGCACCCGCGGCGTACACAGATACGCAGTATTTT	CASGAPAAYTDTQYF	NA	TRBJ2-3	TRBV12-5	NA
TGTGCCAGCAGCCCCCCTGGGGCGAATAATGAAAAACTGTTTTTT	CASSPPGANNEKLFF	NA	TRBJ1-4	TRBV13	NA
TGTGCCAGCAGTTTAAAACGCTTCGCGGGGACAGGGGATCAGCCCCAGCATTTT	CASSLKRFAGTGDQPQHF	TRBD1	TRBJ1-5	TRBV28	NA
TGTGCCAGCAGTACTTCAGGGGACGGGAATTCACCCCTCCACTTT	CASSTSGDGNSPLHF	NA	TRBJ1-6	TRBV6-6	NA
TGTGCCAGCATCTTACACAGGGGGCCGTTGAACTCTGGGGCCAACGTCCTGACTTTC	CASILHRGPLNSGANVLTF	NA	TRBJ2-6	TRBV21-1	NA
TGCGCCAGCAGCACAACTAGCGGATCCTACGAGCAGTACTTC	CASSTTSGSYEQYF	TRBD2	TRBJ2-7	TRBV5-1	once